This T cell receptor beta chain came from a study of response to subunit inactivated influenza vaccine. This CDR3 contains 12 residues. The germline gives CDR1 MNHNY, CDR2 SVGAGI (reference sequence). V was clipped by 6 bases and J by 10 bases; unmatched bases: 7. One entry per CDR3 protein results from TCRdb running MiXCR on the RT-PCR reads. The sample comprises hundreds of thousands of distinct CDR3 sequences, around 14% of which are singletons, and approximately 10% rests with the top ten. The sample holds many counts of this clonotype. This sample comprised PBMCs from blood, obtained about 13 days after vaccination. The chain is built from TRBV6-6 and TRBJ2-3; 7 nucleotides agree with TRBD1. The TCR comes from a man in his fifties or sixties who received an inactivated influenza vaccine. Here the CDR3 reads CASSLGTAPQYF. CDR3 DNA sequence: TGTGCCAGCAGCCTCGGGACAGCCCCGCAGTATTTT.